This T cell receptor beta chain was retrieved from a study of T cell clonality in common variable immunodeficiency. Points from the study as a whole: Reportedly, TCR beta sequences from common variable immunodeficiency showed fewer deletions and N-nucleotide insertions.

This clone was seen a few times. Antigen specificity is unknown. The CDR3 is cut off 3 residues early in the read; its end comes from the germline J gene. CVID subjects were neither ill nor on immunomodulatory or immunosuppressive medication at sampling. Losses at the gene ends were 0 bases for V and 0 bases for J; bases not matched to a gene: 6. Germline V gene sequence: CDR1 KGHSH, CDR2 LQKENI. This CDR3 comprises 18 residues. Clones were sequenced by immunoSEQ multiplex PCR, and TCRdb holds only the in-frame ones, with some missing. This set yields tens of thousands of clones and no singletons; the top ten hold more than 4.5%.

Input material: peripheral blood mononuclear cells. The chain links TRBV18 to TRBJ2-2; TRBD2 aligns across 8 bases. This sequence originates from a human donor with common variable immunodeficiency. The covered CDR3 bases are TGTGCCAGCTCACCACCGGCAGCGGGGGACTCGAACACCGGGGAG. Its translation is CASSPPAAGDSNTGE. The whole CDR3 sequence is CASSPPAAGDSNTGELFF.